The clone carrying this TCR beta chain was recorded at least ten times. The data derive from a study of T-cell reconstitution after alpha-beta-depleted transplantation in children. Unique molecular identifiers were used in preparing the TCRbeta library. In TCRdb, the PCR reads were re-called with MiXCR into one record per CDR3 protein. Of about 110,000 distinct CDR3 sequences listed, 5% to 7% are singletons. This receptor was taken from a male patient aged 2-15 years who had a stem cell transplant for acute lymphoblastic leukemia, so the T cells may come from the graft donor. Sequenced material: PBMCs, mostly from graft donor cells, taken 360 days after TCRalphabeta/CD19-depleted stem cell transplant.

Here the CDR3 DNA reads TGTGCCAGCAGCGTAGCTATCGGACAGGGGCGGATGGGGGAGCTGTTTTTT. Amino acid sequence: CASSVAIGQGRMGELFF. V usage is TRBV9 and J usage is TRBJ2-2; 9 bases match TRBD1. The CDR3 is 17 amino acids. V lost 0 bases and J lost 8; bases outside the gene matches: 11. The germline gives CDR1 SGDLS, CDR2 YYNGEE.